This T cell receptor beta chain emerged from a study of cytomegalovirus exposure and HLA in healthy donors. The PCR made use of 60 Vbeta and 13 Jbeta primers. Sequencing was performed with immunoSEQ multiplex PCR; in TCRdb, only in-frame clones are kept and a portion is missing. Here the sample spans 75,000 to 100,000 clones, 64% being singletons. V was cut by 3 bases and J by 10 bases, with 16 bases left in between. This CDR3 spans 14 amino acids. Looked up from germline, CDR1 is MRHNA and CDR2 is SNTAGT. With regard to this clone: What it recognizes is unknown.

Whole-study results and caveats: A further, later analysis showed that HLA-associated TCR beta chains (compared with equally common others) were more clonally expanded. Within the data, a cluster of highly shared sequence variants was likely a sequencing artifact. In a later analysis, 15,000 to 20,000 TCR beta sequences were associated with HLA alleles at 0.05 false discovery rate.

V usage is TRBV6-4 and J usage is TRBJ2-1; perhaps TRBD2 as D (5 bases). Sequencing was done on a sample of PBMCs. The TCR comes from a man aged 60 to 69 in good health and CMV-seronegative. The CDR3 DNA sequence: TGTGCCAGCAGTGAACAAGGACTTACCGGCGAGCAGTTCTTC. This sequence encodes CASSEQGLTGEQFF.